This TCR beta chain was observed in a study of T cell responses to AZD1222 COVID-19 vaccine. This clone was counted once. V lost 4 bases and J lost 7; bases outside the gene matches: 8. From germline, CDR1 is MNHEY and CDR2 SVGEGT. CDR3 size: 16 residues. Generated by immunoSEQ multiplex PCR, the TCRdb table keeps only in-frame clones and is missing some. The repertoire has some 110,000 clones, around nine tenths of them found once; the top ten carry 8% to 10%. The clonotype comes from an adult in good health. The sample was peripheral blood, taken on day 0 of AZD1222 vaccination. The chain couples TRBV6-2 or TRBV6-3 to TRBJ1-6; 9 nucleotides match TRBD1. The chain's CDR3 is CASSSRDRVANSPLHF. The CDR3 bases are TGTGCCAGCAGTTCGCGGGACAGGGTCGCGAATTCACCCCTCCACTTT.